The entry below gives a single TCR beta chain sequence along with its context. MiXCR was run by TCRdb on the RT-PCR reads, yielding one entry per CDR3 protein. The table shows under 200,000 distinct CDR3 sequences, with about 24% occurring only once. With 1 base removed from V and 3 bases from J, the gap between germline ends came to 11 bases. The germline gives CDR1 LGHDT, CDR2 YNNKEL (reference sequence). This CDR3 contains 15 residues. These data belong to a study of patients and donors after allogeneic stem cell transplantation. The source is a human donor who was either an allogeneic HSCT recipient or a stem cell or donor lymphocyte infusion donor (not recorded which). It is not recorded whose cells these are; they may come from a transplant donor. The V gene is TRBV3-1, the J gene TRBJ2-3; no firm D call. The sample was blood, either unsorted or a sorted T cell fraction (not recorded which). The CDR3 is CASSQGLGFTDTQYF. The CDR3 coding sequence is TGTGCCAGCAGCCAAGGGCTAGGGTTTACAGATACGCAGTATTTT.